These T cell receptor beta chains were read from a single sample in a study of CD8 T cells in Susac syndrome. TCRdb re-called the immunoSEQ multiplex PCR reads with MiXCR, one entry per CDR3 protein. This table has about 280,000 distinct CDR3 sequences, 70% to 90% appearing once. Sequenced input: CD8+ T cells from PBMCs. The receptors derive from a human donor with multiple sclerosis. The CDR3 runs from the conserved cysteine through the conserved F or W. The D gene is left open where the match is weak. Expanded clones are given a class, and other clones once, few, many or no size at all.

v_gene,abundance,j_gene,d_gene,len,CDR3nt,CDR3aa
TRBV7-9,-,TRBJ1-4,-,14,TGTGCCAGCAGCTTAGCGGAGGCTAATGAAAAACTGTTTTTT,CASSLAEANEKLFF
TRBV7-9,-,TRBJ2-7,TRBD1,13,TGTGCCAGCAGGGCCGGGACAGGGAGAGAGCAGTACTTC,CASRAGTGREQYF
TRBV7-9,-,TRBJ2-5,TRBD1,16,TGTGCCAGCAGCTTATCCGGGACAGCTACTCAAGAGACCCAGTACTTC,CASSLSGTATQETQYF
TRBV27,-,TRBJ2-3,-,18,TGTGCCAGCAGTTTATTACTTGGCCCCCGGAGGGGGACAGATACGCAGTATTTT,CASSLLLGPRRGTDTQYF
TRBV27,-,TRBJ2-7,-,15,TGTGCCAGCAGTTTATCGGGGCCTAGCTCCTACGAGCAGTACTTC,CASSLSGPSSYEQYF
TRBV7-9,-,TRBJ2-1,TRBD2,15,TGTGCCAGCAGCCAGGGGGGGACTAGCGGGTATGAGCAGTTCTTC,CASSQGGTSGYEQFF
TRBV6-5,-,TRBJ2-1,TRBD2,15,TGTGCCAGCAGCCTGGGACTAGCGGAGCACAATGAGCAGTTCTTC,CASSLGLAEHNEQFF
TRBV29-1,-,TRBJ1-2,-,14,TGCAGCGTTGAAGAGGCGGTAGAGGGTGGCGGCTACACCTTC,CSVEEAVEGGGYTF
TRBV20-1,few,TRBJ2-3,-,21,TGCAGTGTTCAGGACACTTCCACATATTTATCTTTAGAGAATTACACAGATACGCAGTATTTT,CSVQDTSTYLSLENYTDTQYF
TRBV16,-,TRBJ2-1,-,18,TGTGCCAGCATATCCCCTAGTGCCGGGAGTCAGGTCTACAATGAGCAGTTCTTC,CASISPSAGSQVYNEQFF